This TCR beta chain was profiled in a study of CD8+CD57+ T cells in acquired aplastic anemia. About the research overall: The DNA of sorted CD4+ and CD8+ cells averaged around 3.2 ug. Read counts for CD4+ cells (from healthy donors) averaged around 11 million.

On this clonotype: Its antigen is unidentified. One end of the junction fails to match germline, which may point to a read error.

Study-wide results and caveats: Around 27 sequences, all CD8+ CDR3, were shared between patients and controls. Between the patient and control groups, CD8+ Simpson's diversity did not differ significantly.

Profiles of TCR beta VDJ and CDR3 were generated from a genomic DNA template. TCRdb processed the reads anew with MiXCR; each CDR3 protein has one entry. Of around 51,000 distinct CDR3 sequences in the sample, about two thirds were seen once. Sequences were obtained from sorted CD4+, CD8+, or CD8+CD57+ T cells (not recorded which) from PBMCs. The TCR sequence derives from a human donor in good health, serving as a control.

The CDR3 bases are TGCAGTGTTGAGGGGGGCCGCCACGAGCAGTACTTC. Residues: CSVEGGRHEQYF. The V call is TRBV29-1, the J call TRBJ2-7, with D possibly called TRBD1 or TRBD2 (6 bases each). CDR3 length equals 12 residues. Germline CDR1 is SQVTM and CDR2 is ANQGSEA.